This T cell receptor (beta chain) appears in the sequencing data of a study of cytomegalovirus exposure and HLA in healthy donors. About the research overall: Ancestry clustering placed about 80% of roughly 400 genotyped donors in the Caucasian-associated cluster.

On this clone: The antigen is unknown.

Amplification used 60 Vbeta primers and 13 Jbeta primers. Assay: immunoSEQ multiplex PCR; the TCRdb copy retains only in-frame clones and omits some. Of some 200,000 clones listed, 80% to 85% are singletons. This CDR3 is built from 13 residues. Each donor's status was that of a healthy bone marrow donor. Study-level findings and limits: In an earlier analysis, most TCR beta V segments were productive about 87% or about 30% of the time. A few chains linked to CMV were shown in vitro to be specific for CMV antigens.

Sequences were obtained from PBMCs. This sequence joins TRBV21-1 and TRBJ2-3; TRBD1 was called by the table and not checked on the DNA. TRBV21-1 counts as a pseudogene. This TCR came from a woman under 30 in good health and CMV-seronegative. CDR3 coding DNA: TGTGCCAGCAGGACAGGGGCAGGGGATACGCAGTATTTT. Encoded protein: CASRTGAGDTQYF.